Listed below are T cell receptor beta chains from one sample, sequenced in a study of blood T cell repertoires in COVID-19. Assay used: immunoSEQ multiplex PCR; TCRdb lists only in-frame clones, some missing. The sample lists 540,000 or so clones; roughly 91% were seen once. Sequencing input: peripheral blood. Every receptor here comes from a woman between 50 and 59 years old with COVID-19, enrolled during active disease. CDR3s include the opening cysteine and the closing phenylalanine or tryptophan. Each record gives: V gene, clone size, CDR3 protein. Clone size is stated in some rows and not others, as once, few, many or a class when expanded.

>TRBV15|-
CATSRDRGGLDTEAFF
>TRBV7-2|-
CASSFRQGYNEQFF
>TRBV5-6|-
CASSLLTVNTEAFF
>TRBV27|-
CASSLTDSGTYEQYF
>TRBV10-1|few
CASSVQPNSPLHF
>TRBV4-1|-
CASSPGQGRSSGNTIYF
>TRBV14|-
CASSSRTPGRSTEAFF
>TRBV30|-
CAGTEANYGYTF
>TRBV27|-
CASSPGTGGYQPQHF
>TRBV6-5|-
CASSYGRYYEQYF
>TRBV6-5|once
CASSRGVISGNTIYF
>TRBV7-6|-
CASSLGARTEAFF
>TRBV5-4|-
CASSSGQGSYNEQFF
>TRBV30|-
CAWTRDREGTDTQYF
>TRBV21-1|-
CASSNGEKLRAEAFF
>TRBV6-2/TRBV6-3|-
CASSPLGDEQYF
>TRBV12-3/TRBV12-4|-
CASMQGADQPQHF
>TRBV6-1|-
CASSDGSHRTDTQYF
>TRBV9|-
CASSVEGQGLPLHF
>TRBV5-1|-
CASSLLPGYSGGVSYNEQFF
>TRBV11-3|-
CASGVGGEQYF
>TRBV5-1|-
CASSPRQVSSSGNTIYF
>TRBV10-1|-
CASSPSQGDTQYF
>TRBV5-1|-
CASSGGQTNTDTQYF
>TRBV19|-
CASWDRGRGGELFF
>TRBV6-1|-
CASSENGQREAFF